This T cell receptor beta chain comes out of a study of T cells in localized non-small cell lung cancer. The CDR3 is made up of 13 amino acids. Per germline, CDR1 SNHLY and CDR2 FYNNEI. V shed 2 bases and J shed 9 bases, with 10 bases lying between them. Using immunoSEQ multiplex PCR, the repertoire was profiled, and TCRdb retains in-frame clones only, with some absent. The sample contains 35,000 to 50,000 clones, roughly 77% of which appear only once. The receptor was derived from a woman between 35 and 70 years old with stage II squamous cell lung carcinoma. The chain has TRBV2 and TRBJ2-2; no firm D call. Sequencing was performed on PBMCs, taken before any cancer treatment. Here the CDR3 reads CASSEWRFRELFF. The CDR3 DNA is TGTGCCAGCAGTGAATGGCGTTTCCGGGAGCTGTTTTTT. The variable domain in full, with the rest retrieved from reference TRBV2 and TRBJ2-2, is EPEVTQTPSHQVTQMGQEVILRCVPISNHLYFYWYRQILGQKVEFLVSFYNNEISEKSEIFDDQFSVERPDGSNFTLKIRSTKLEDSAMYFCASSEWRFRELFFGEGSRLTVL.